Shown below are 22 T cell receptor beta chains from a single sample sequenced in a study of T cell changes during pregnancy in multiple sclerosis. The repertoire was sequenced with immunoSEQ multiplex PCR; TCRdb's copy has only in-frame clones and lacks some. Of approximately 13,000 clones listed, 90% are singletons. This specimen was CD8+ T cells from peripheral blood mononuclear cells, taken after pregnancy. The receptor source for this set is a female donor in good health, enrolled as a control in a pregnancy study.

The chain has TRBV7-2 and TRBJ2-7; D is perhaps TRBD2 (6 bases). The CDR3 contains 14 residues. The V gene lost 2 bases and the J gene lost 3 bases, with 11 bases spanning the gap. Germline CDR1 SGHTA, CDR2 FQGNSA. The CDR3 is CASSLQGEVYEQYF. CDR3 sequence (DNA): TGTGCCAGCAGCTTACAAGGGGAGGTCTACGAGCAGTACTTC. Combining the CDR3 with reference TRBV7-2 and TRBJ2-7 gives the whole variable domain GAGVSQSPSNKVTEKGKDVELRCDPISGHTALYWYRQSLGQGLEFLIYFQGNSAPDKSGLPSDRFSAERTGGSVSTLTIQRTQQEDSAVYLCASSLQGEVYEQYFGPGTRLTVT.

The gene calls are TRBV7-9 and TRBJ2-7; TRBD1 agrees at 8 bases. The CDR3 has 15 residues. Germline CDR1 and CDR2: SEHNR and FQNEAQ (reference sequence). Trimming cost V 2 bases and J 2 bases; bases outside gene matches: 5. The CDR3 region has the DNA TGTGCCAGCAGCTTACCCCCGGGACAGGCCTACGAGCAGTACTTC. As protein: CASSLPPGQAYEQYF.

The V and J genes are TRBV15 and TRBJ1-4; 7 positions match TRBD1. Germline values: CDR1 LNHNV, CDR2 YYDKDF (reference sequence). The CDR3 runs to 16 residues. Trimming took 6 bases from V and 4 from J; bases not matched to a gene: 11. The CDR3 coding sequence is TGTGCCACCAGGGGGTCCTACCGGGACAGTAATGAAAAACTGTTTTTT. This encodes CATRGSYRDSNEKLFF. The full variable domain, completed using reference TRBV15 and TRBJ1-4, is DAMVIQNPRYQVTQFGKPVTLSCSQTLNHNVMYWYQQKSSQAPKLLFHYYDKDFNNEADTPDNFQSRRPNTSFCFLDIRSPGLGDTAMYLCATRGSYRDSNEKLFFGSGTQLSVL.

This chain joins TRBV7-9 and TRBJ1-6, with 11 nucleotides matching TRBD1. This CDR3 spans 17 amino acids. Germline V gives CDR1 SEHNR, CDR2 FQNEAQ (reference sequence). The trim removed 5 bases at V and 0 bases at J, leaving 3 bases unmatched. The DNA of the CDR3 is TGTGCCAGCAGCAGGACAGGGGGCGGCTCCTATAATTCACCCCTCCACTTT. This encodes CASSRTGGGSYNSPLHF.

The J gene is TRBJ2-7, the V gene TRBV5-6; 8 nucleotides match TRBD1. The CDR3 contains 14 residues. The ends lost 0 bases at V and 3 bases at J; junction bases unmatched: 2. Per the germline V gene, CDR1 is SGHDT and CDR2 is YYEEEE. CDR3 loop: CASSLAGQGYEQYF. CDR3 nucleotide sequence: TGTGCCAGCAGCTTGGCCGGACAGGGCTACGAGCAGTACTTC.

The chain couples TRBV21-1 to TRBJ2-7; the table's D call, TRBD1, was not checked against the DNA. TRBV21-1 is tagged as a pseudogene. CDR3 length: 13 amino acids. The chain's CDR3 is CASSTSQGHEQYF. CDR3 DNA sequence: TGTGCCAGCAGCACTTCACAGGGACACGAGCAGTACTTC.

This chain connects TRBV28 to TRBJ1-2; 7 positions agree with TRBD1. V was clipped by 5 bases and J by 4 bases; unmatched bases: 10. This CDR3 contains 15 residues. Per the germline V gene, CDR1 is MDHEN and CDR2 is SYDVKM. The CDR3: CASSQYGTAPYGYTF. The CDR3, as DNA: TGTGCCAGCAGTCAGTATGGGACAGCCCCCTATGGCTACACCTTC.

The chain couples TRBV5-1 to TRBJ2-5; D unresolved. Gene TRBJ2-7 matches the end of the DNA better, so the J call may be wrong. This CDR3 spans 11 amino acids. Germline values: CDR1 SGHRS, CDR2 YFSETQ. The CDR3 nucleotides read TGCGCCAGCAGCGGGGACTACGAGCAGTACTTC. As protein: CASSGDYEQYF.

This chain joins TRBV6-1 and TRBJ2-5; no clear D gene. V lost 6 bases and J lost 2, with 10 bases in between. CDR3 length: 13 residues. CDR1 MNHNS and CDR2 SASEGT come from the germline V gene. CDR3 loop: CASRETVQETQYF. The CDR3 DNA reads TGTGCCAGCAGGGAGACTGTTCAAGAGACCCAGTACTTC.

V is TRBV7-9 and J is TRBJ1-1; 7 bases align to TRBD1. V trimming: 5 bases; J trimming: 6 bases; junction bases outside the gene matches: 12. The CDR3 length is 15 residues. Germline-derived CDR1 and CDR2 are SEHNR and FQNEAQ (reference sequence). Here the CDR3 DNA reads TGTGCCAGCAGCCCTCTCACAGGGGAGTTAGCTGAAGCTTTCTTT. Protein product: CASSPLTGELAEAFF.

The V gene is TRBV4-1, the J gene TRBJ2-5; D is uncertain. Germline-derived CDR1 and CDR2 are MGHRA and YSYEKL. CDR3 length: 15 residues. The ends were cut back, 2 bases at V and 1 base at J, with 11 bases in the middle. DNA of the CDR3: TGCGCCAGCAGCCAAACCCCAGGTCTCCAAGAGACCCAGTACTTC. This gives the protein CASSQTPGLQETQYF.

The V gene is TRBV19, the J gene TRBJ2-7; tentatively, D is TRBD2 (6 bases). Germline lookup yields CDR1 LNHDA and CDR2 SQIVND (reference sequence). The CDR3 consists of 16 residues. Trimming cost V 8 bases and J 0 bases, with 20 bases left between them. The chain's CDR3 is CASQYEGGPSSYEQYF. The CDR3 nucleotides are TGTGCCAGTCAGTATGAGGGAGGCCCGAGCTCCTACGAGCAGTACTTC.

The V gene is TRBV13, the J gene TRBJ1-1; D is undetermined. Per germline, CDR1 PRHDT and CDR2 FYEKMQ (reference sequence). The length of the CDR3 is 14 residues. Trimming left V 2 bases short and J 0 bases short, with 7 bases between. The DNA for the CDR3 is TGTGCCAGCAGCTTAAACAACATGAACACTGAAGCTTTCTTT. Its protein product is CASSLNNMNTEAFF.

This clone was seen a single time. The chain is built from TRBV28 and TRBJ1-1, with a tentative D call TRBD1 (5 bases). Trimming took off 5 bases at V and 1 base at J, with 11 bases between the two ends. This CDR3 has 14 amino acids. Germline V gene sequence: CDR1 MDHEN, CDR2 SYDVKM. The CDR3 bases are TGTGCCAGCAGTCATCTGACAGCGAACACTGAAGCTTTCTTT. This sequence encodes CASSHLTANTEAFF.

This sequence joins TRBV7-9 and TRBJ1-2, with 7 bases fitting TRBD1. V lost 2 bases, J lost 0 bases, and 12 bases stayed unmatched. The CDR3 is made up of 18 amino acids. Germline loops: CDR1 SEHNR, CDR2 FQNEAQ (reference sequence). This chain's CDR3 is CASSLLGGQYDTNYGYTF. The CDR3, as DNA: TGTGCCAGCAGCTTACTAGGGGGACAGTACGATACTAACTATGGCTACACCTTC.

The chain couples TRBV27 to TRBJ1-3; 7 bases are shared with TRBD1. Germline V gene data show CDR1 as MNHEY and CDR2 as SMNVEV (reference sequence). This CDR3 has 14 amino acids. Trimming took 5 bases from V and 4 from J; bases not matched to a gene: 5. CDR3 residues: CASSPGTAGNTIYF. For the CDR3, the DNA is TGTGCCAGCAGTCCAGGGACAGCAGGAAACACCATATATTTT.

The V and J genes are TRBV6-1 and TRBJ2-5; 8 positions match TRBD2. V was clipped by 8 bases and J by 2 bases; unmatched bases: 7. This CDR3 comprises 14 residues. Germline CDR1 and CDR2: MNHNS and SASEGT. Written as DNA, the CDR3 is TGTGCCAGCCAGTGGCGGGAGGCTCAAGAGACCCAGTACTTC. This encodes CASQWREAQETQYF.

The chain recombines TRBV15 with TRBJ1-2, with D maybe TRBD1 (6 bases). This CDR3 is built from 15 residues. Germline V gene lookup returns CDR1 LNHNV and CDR2 YYDKDF (reference sequence). The V gene lost 0 bases and the J gene lost 5 bases, with 13 bases spanning the gap. In DNA, the CDR3 is TGTGCCACCAGCAGAGATGGGGCAGGGGTTTATGGCTACACCTTC. Translated, it gives CATSRDGAGVYGYTF.

In this sample, this clone turned up once. CDR3 loop: CASSDPGQDYGYTF. CDR3 DNA: TGTGCCAGCAGTGACCCGGGACAGGACTATGGCTACACCTTC. The chain uses TRBV6-4 and TRBJ1-2; 8 nucleotides match TRBD1. This CDR3 spans 14 amino acids. Germline CDR1 and CDR2: MRHNA and SNTAGT. The J segment lost 3 bases and the V segment lost 2 bases, leaving 2 bases of the junction unmatched.

This chain uses TRBV19 with TRBJ1-5; D ambiguous. Germline V gene lookup returns CDR1 LNHDA and CDR2 SQIVND (reference sequence). The CDR3 covers 14 residues. Trimming stripped 1 base from V and 7 bases from J, with 11 bases between. The CDR3 here is CASSIGDRGQPQHF. The CDR3 DNA reads TGTGCCAGTAGTATAGGCGACCGAGGCCAGCCCCAGCATTTT.

The J gene is TRBJ2-3, the V gene TRBV6-5; no reliable D call. CDR3 length equals 15 residues. Germline-derived CDR1 and CDR2 are MNHEY and SVGAGI. V lost 0 bases to trimming and J lost 6 bases, with 13 bases between them. This CDR3 reads CASSYSILSRDTQYF. CDR3 coding DNA: TGTGCCAGCAGTTACTCGATATTGTCCCGGGATACGCAGTATTTT.

V is TRBV27 and J is TRBJ2-5; no reliable D call. V was trimmed by 3 bases and J by 5 bases, leaving 4 bases between them. CDR1 is MNHEY, CDR2 SMNVEV, per germline (reference sequence). The CDR3 contains 11 residues. CDR3 protein: CASSFAETQYF. The CDR3 DNA is TGTGCCAGCAGTTTTGCGGAGACCCAGTACTTC.